The clone carrying this T cell receptor (beta chain) was seen more than once but under ten times. Per germline, CDR1 SGHRS and CDR2 YFSETQ. V was pared by 5 bases and J by 3 bases, with 12 bases between. CDR3 length: 14 residues. This specimen comes from a study of shared clonotypes between healthy human individuals. Some clones are missing from TCRdb's copy, which holds only in-frame ones; the method was immunoSEQ multiplex PCR. Here the sample spans approximately 980,000 clones, less than 85% being singletons. This rearrangement joins TRBV5-1 to TRBJ1-3; D remains ambiguous. The specimen was memory CD4+ T cells sorted from blood. Subset described: CD45RA-negative fraction. The clonotype originates from a young man in good health. The CDR3 protein is CASSDSQGGNTIYF. In nucleotides, the CDR3 is TGCGCCAGCAGTGATAGTCAAGGTGGAAACACCATATATTTT. The whole variable domain, filled in from reference TRBV5-1 and TRBJ1-3, reads KAGVTQTPRYLIKTRGQQVTLSCSPISGHRSVSWYQQTPGQGLQFLFEYFSETQRNKGNFPGRFSGRQFSNSRSEMNVSTLELGDSALYLCASSDSQGGNTIYFGEGSWLTVV.